This T cell receptor beta chain derives from a study of regulatory T cells in long-lasting Graves disease. Arm-PCR of CDR3 regions and iRepertoire HTBI primers were the basis on which TCR beta libraries were built. TCRdb reprocessed the multiplex PCR reads with MiXCR, giving one entry per CDR3 protein. The data show approximately 400,000 distinct CDR3 sequences, about 25% seen once. The time point is: persistent/refractory GD, antithyroid drugs over 5 years with positive TRAb. With RNA extracted from PBMCs as input, the TCR library was made. Graves' disease diagnosis used American Thyroid Association guidelines. Patients all came to the study from an endocrinology department in Xi'an, China. Details on this clonotype: Its antigen is still unknown. The final CDR3 position lacks the conserved phenylalanine or tryptophan, pointing to a likely read error.

The V gene's germline CDR1 is MNHEY and CDR2 SVGEGT. The CDR3 sequence is 15 residues long. The junction had 7 bases not matched to a gene; V was cut back by 2 bases and J by 3 bases. Findings of the study overall: Peripheral blood was the sole material, not thyroid tissue. The study found TRBV28, TRBJ1-2 and TRBJ2-5 favored in persistent disease.

The sequencing used peripheral blood mononuclear cells (PBMCs), collected when the disease was refractory, from a patient treated with antithyroid drugs. The genes are TRBV6-2 or TRBV6-3 and TRBJ2-7, with 7 nucleotides matching TRBD2. The TCR originated in a female donor with Graves disease. The CDR3 DNA reads as TGTGCCAGCAGTTACAATGGGGGAGGGCGCTACGAGCAGTACCTC. Translating it yields CASSYNGGGRYEQYL.